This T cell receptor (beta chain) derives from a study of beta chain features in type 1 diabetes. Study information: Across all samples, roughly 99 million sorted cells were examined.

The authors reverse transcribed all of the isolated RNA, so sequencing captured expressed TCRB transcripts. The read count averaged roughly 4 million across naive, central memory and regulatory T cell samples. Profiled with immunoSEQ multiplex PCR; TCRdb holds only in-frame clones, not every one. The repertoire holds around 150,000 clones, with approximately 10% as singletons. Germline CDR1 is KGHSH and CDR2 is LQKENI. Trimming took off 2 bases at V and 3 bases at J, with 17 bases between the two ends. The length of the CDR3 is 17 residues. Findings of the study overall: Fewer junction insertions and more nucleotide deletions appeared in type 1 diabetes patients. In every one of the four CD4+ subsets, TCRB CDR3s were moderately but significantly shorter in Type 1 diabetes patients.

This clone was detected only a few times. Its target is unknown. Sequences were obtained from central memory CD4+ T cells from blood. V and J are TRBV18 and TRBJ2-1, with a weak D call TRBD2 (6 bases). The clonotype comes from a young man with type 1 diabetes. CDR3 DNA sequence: TGTGCCAGCTCACCATGGTCGGGGAGGTTGAACTACAATGAGCAGTTCTTC. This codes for CASSPWSGRLNYNEQFF.